Following are 19 T cell receptor beta chains from one sample sequenced in a study of cytomegalovirus exposure and HLA in healthy donors (dated by TCRdb to about 2017). Libraries were made using the immunoSEQ multiplex PCR assay. For the multiplex PCR, a mixture combining 60 forward primers for TCR Vbeta segments and 13 reverse primers for TCR Jbeta segments was used. TCRdb holds this immuneACCESS table with in-frame rearrangements only. Some clones are missing; in checked studies, unresolved V genes explain under half, and the rest has no known cause. Present in this sample are roughly 100,000 clones, roughly 15% of which were seen just once. 0.83% of the sample belongs to the ten largest clones. The sample consisted of PBMCs. These receptors came from a female donor in good health and CMV-seronegative.

The count of this clone is one. This rearrangement joins TRBV9 to TRBJ2-1; D is perhaps TRBD2 (5 bases). V lost 4 bases to trimming and J lost 6 bases, with 14 bases between them. This CDR3 comprises 14 residues. Germline CDR1 and CDR2: SGDLS and YYNGEE. DNA of the CDR3: TGTGCCAGCAGCCTCCCGGGGAGCTTCAATGAGCAGTTCTTC. It is translated as CASSLPGSFNEQFF. Full variable domain (rest looked up from reference TRBV9 and TRBJ2-1): DSGVTQTPKHLITATGQRVTLRCSPRSGDLSVYWYQQSLDQGLQFLIQYYNGEERAKGNILERFSAQQFPDLHSELNLSSLELGDSALYFCASSLPGSFNEQFFGPGTRLTVL.

This clone was seen a few times. The chain is built from TRBV11-3 and TRBJ2-3, with TRBD2 matching over 9 bases. Germline trimming cut 5 bases from V and 5 bases from J; bases unmatched to any gene: 5. The CDR3 is 14 residues long. The germline V gene encodes CDR1 SGHNT and CDR2 YENEEA. The chain's CDR3 is CASSTRGGQDTQYF. The CDR3 DNA reads TGTGCCAGCAGCACGCGGGGGGGCCAAGATACGCAGTATTTT. The full variable domain, completed using reference TRBV11-3 and TRBJ2-3, is EAGVVQSPRYKIIEKKQPVAFWCNPISGHNTLYWYLQNLGQGPELLIRYENEEAVDDSQLPKDRFSAERLKGVDSTLKIQPAELGDSAVYLCASSTRGGQDTQYFGPGTRLTVL.

The CDR3 region is CASTPGQNYGYTF. CDR3 sequence (DNA): TGTGCCAGCACCCCGGGACAGAACTATGGCTACACCTTC. V gene TRBV28 combines with J gene TRBJ1-2; 7 nucleotides align to TRBD1. The V gene end was trimmed by 7 bases and the J gene end by 2 bases; junction bases not matched to a gene: 4. Germline lookup yields CDR1 MDHEN and CDR2 SYDVKM. This CDR3 has 13 residues.

There are a few counts of this clone. The CDR3 spells CAISGLAGGTGGELFF. The CDR3 nucleotides are TGTGCCATCAGTGGACTAGCGGGGGGTACCGGCGGGGAGCTGTTTTTT. V usage is TRBV10-3 and J usage is TRBJ2-2; 13 bases match TRBD2. Germline trimming cut 4 bases from V and 7 bases from J; bases unmatched to any gene: 6. Germline V lookup: CDR1 ENHRY, CDR2 SYGVKD. This CDR3 has 16 amino acids.

The table lists this clone with a few counts. The V and J genes are TRBV6-5 and TRBJ1-2, with a possible D match to TRBD1 (5 bases). Trimming took 2 bases from V and 10 from J, leaving 17 bases between them. The length of the CDR3 is 14 residues. The germline CDR1 and CDR2 sequences are MNHEY and SVGAGI. Here the CDR3 DNA reads TGTGCCAGCAGTTACGCACGCCAGGGCCCTTACTACACCTTC. Translating gives CASSYARQGPYYTF.

This chain uses TRBV4-2 with TRBJ2-5, with TRBD2 matching over 10 bases. The germline V gene encodes CDR1 LGHNA and CDR2 YNFKEQ. J was trimmed by 1 base and V by 1 base; bases with no gene match: 12. CDR3 length equals 19 residues. The DNA of the CDR3 is TGTGCCAGCAGCCAAGGGATGGGTTCGAGCGGGGGGGGCCAAGAGACCCAGTACTTC. Translating gives CASSQGMGSSGGGQETQYF.

The table lists this clone with a few counts. The gene calls are TRBV10-3 and TRBJ1-5; 7 bases align to TRBD1. Germline values: CDR1 ENHRY, CDR2 SYGVKD. The ends lost 2 bases at V and 6 bases at J; junction bases unmatched: 4. The CDR3 consists of 14 residues. In DNA form, the CDR3 reads TGTGCCATCAGTGAGGGACAGGAGGGTCAGCCCCAGCATTTT. Protein: CAISEGQEGQPQHF.

This clone was observed once. The gene calls are TRBV9 and TRBJ2-3, with 7 bases aligning to TRBD2. The CDR3 consists of 15 residues. The V and J ends lost 3 bases and 0 bases, in that order; junction bases with no gene match: 4. Germline assignment: CDR1 SGDLS and CDR2 YYNGEE. This CDR3 is CASSARGVSTDTQYF. For the CDR3, the DNA is TGTGCCAGCAGCGCCCGGGGGGTAAGCACAGATACGCAGTATTTT.

This chain uses TRBV4-2 with TRBJ2-1; TRBD2 agrees at 9 bases. The germline CDR1 and CDR2 sequences are LGHNA and YNFKEQ. V shed 4 bases, J shed 8 bases, and the junction held 18 bases outside the gene matches. This CDR3 region has 18 residues. CDR3 residues: CASSRLSQGREGRDEQFF. The CDR3, as DNA: TGTGCCAGCAGCCGACTTTCCCAGGGGCGGGAGGGCCGCGATGAGCAGTTCTTC.

The chain carries TRBV7-2 and TRBJ1-1, with a weak D call TRBD1 (6 bases). Germline V gene data show CDR1 as SGHTA and CDR2 as FQGNSA. Trimming left V 5 bases short and J 1 base short, with 14 bases between. This CDR3 is built from 15 residues. DNA for the CDR3: TGTGCCAGCAGCCCTAGCCAGGGGTGGAACACTGAAGCTTTCTTT. Its translation: CASSPSQGWNTEAFF. Supplemented by reference TRBV7-2 and TRBJ1-1, the full variable domain reads GAGVSQSPSNKVTEKGKDVELRCDPISGHTALYWYRQSLGQGLEFLIYFQGNSAPDKSGLPSDRFSAERTGGSVSTLTIQRTQQEDSAVYLCASSPSQGWNTEAFFGQGTRLTVV.

The chain has TRBV27 and TRBJ2-1; the match to TRBD2 covers 14 bases. Germline V gene lookup returns CDR1 MNHEY and CDR2 SMNVEV (reference sequence). The length of the CDR3 is 17 residues. The trim removed 5 bases at V and 2 bases at J, leaving 5 bases unmatched. The CDR3 here is CASSPWTSGGTYNEQFF. In DNA, the CDR3 is TGTGCCAGCAGTCCCTGGACTAGCGGGGGGACCTACAATGAGCAGTTCTTC.

For the CDR3, the DNA is TGTGCCAGTAGGTCAACAGGGGGGGGCAATCAGCCCCAGCATTTT. Its translation: CASRSTGGGNQPQHF. The J gene is TRBJ1-5, the V gene TRBV19, with 8 bases identical to TRBD1. The V gene's germline CDR1 is LNHDA and CDR2 SQIVND (reference sequence). The trim removed 6 bases at V and 2 bases at J, leaving 6 bases unmatched. CDR3 length: 15 residues. Looking up the rest from reference TRBV19 and TRBJ1-5 gives the full variable domain: DGGITQSPKYLFRKEGQNVTLSCEQNLNHDAMYWYRQDPGQGLRLIYYSQIVNDFQKGDIAEGYSVSREKKESFPLTVTSAQKNPTAFYLCASRSTGGGNQPQHFGDGTRLSIL.

This clone was observed a handful of times. The chain couples TRBV15 to TRBJ1-4; D may be TRBD1 (5 bases). Trimming pared 7 bases from V and 6 bases from J, leaving 12 bases between. Germline CDR1 reads LNHNV; CDR2 reads YYDKDF (reference sequence). CDR3 size: 13 residues. CDR3 sequence: CATNSAGHEKLFF. Here the CDR3 DNA reads TGTGCCACCAACTCAGCGGGACATGAAAAACTGTTTTTT.

The chain links TRBV2 to TRBJ1-4; 7 positions agree with TRBD1. This CDR3 is built from 14 residues. Germline V gene lookup returns CDR1 SNHLY and CDR2 FYNNEI. Trimming cost V 6 bases and J 8 bases; bases outside gene matches: 9. CDR3 nucleotide sequence: TGTGCCAGCAGATACCAGGGGGTAGGGGAAAAACTGTTTTTT. This codes for CASRYQGVGEKLFF.

This clone showed up just a few times. Written as DNA, the CDR3 is TGTGCCAGCAGCAAGGAGGAAGCGGTACCAGACTACGAGCAGTACTTC. Translation: CASSKEEAVPDYEQYF. This rearrangement joins TRBV21-1 to TRBJ2-7; whether TRBD2, the table's D call, matches the DNA was not checked. TRBV21-1 is designated a pseudogene. The length of the CDR3 is 16 residues.

CDR3 bases: TGTGCCAGCAGCTACGGACAGGCCACAGATACGCAGTATTTT. Translating gives CASSYGQATDTQYF. The V call is TRBV5-6, the J call TRBJ2-3; 7 bases agree with TRBD1. This CDR3 is built from 14 residues. Germline assignment: CDR1 SGHDT and CDR2 YYEEEE. The V gene end was trimmed by 3 bases and the J gene end by 2 bases; junction bases not matched to a gene: 3.

This chain uses TRBV30 with TRBJ2-7, with 10 bases fitting TRBD2. The CDR3 is made up of 15 amino acids. The junction had 5 bases not matched to a gene; V was cut back by 0 bases and J by 3 bases. Germline CDR1 and CDR2: GTSNPN and SVGIG (reference sequence). CDR3 loop: CAWSVGASGSYEQYF. CDR3 DNA sequence: TGTGCCTGGAGTGTGGGGGCTAGCGGGAGCTACGAGCAGTACTTC. The entire variable domain, with the rest obtained from reference TRBV30 and TRBJ2-7, is as follows: SQTIHQWPATLVQPVGSPLSLECTVEGTSNPNLYWYRQAAGRGLQLLFYSVGIGQISSEVPQNLSASRPQDRQFILSSKKLLLSDSGFYLCAWSVGASGSYEQYFGPGTRLTVT.

This clone was found a few times. The CDR3 nucleotides read TGTGCCAGCAGTGAAAAGACTAGCGGGAGGGCCGGGGAGCTGTTTTTT. The encoded protein is CASSEKTSGRAGELFF. The V gene is TRBV6-1, the J gene TRBJ2-2; 14 bases line up with TRBD2. From germline, CDR1 is MNHNS and CDR2 SASEGT. This CDR3 spans 16 amino acids. V was clipped by 2 bases and J by 6 bases; unmatched bases: 2.

This clone was counted only a few times. Here the CDR3 reads CASTNPGLAGAASNNEQFF. The CDR3 bases are TGTGCCAGCACCAATCCGGGACTAGCGGGAGCGGCTTCGAACAATGAGCAGTTCTTC. J is TRBJ2-1 and V is TRBV7-9; TRBD2 matches at 14 bases. The length of the CDR3 is 19 residues. Trimming cost V 7 bases and J 5 bases; bases outside gene matches: 16. Germline CDR1 and CDR2: SEHNR and FQNEAQ (reference sequence).